This T cell receptor (beta chain) was profiled in a study of cytomegalovirus exposure and HLA in healthy donors. It was with 60 Vbeta and 13 Jbeta primers that the PCR ran. Profiled with immunoSEQ multiplex PCR; TCRdb holds only in-frame clones, not every one. The table records about 42,000 clones, approximately 55% of them present only once. J was trimmed by 6 bases and V by 3 bases; bases with no gene match: 8. The CDR3 is 15 residues long. Germline values: CDR1 SGHNT, CDR2 YENEEA. The TCR comes from a human donor in good health. Specimen: PBMCs. The chain links TRBV11-3 to TRBJ2-1; 7 bases fit TRBD1. CDR3 loop: CASSFVPGGTNEQFF. CDR3 DNA: TGTGCCAGCAGCTTCGTCCCAGGGGGTACCAATGAGCAGTTCTTC.